This T cell receptor beta chain originates from a study of blood T cell repertoires in COVID-19. Using immunoSEQ multiplex PCR, the repertoire was profiled, and TCRdb retains in-frame clones only, with some absent. The sample records about 200,000 clones, around 90% being singletons. The CDR3 length is 17 residues. With V trimmed by 1 base and J by 4 bases, 7 bases remained unmatched. Germline V gene data show CDR1 as LGHNA and CDR2 as YSLEER. This receptor was taken from a man in his 60s with COVID-19, enrolled during active disease. The sequenced material came from peripheral blood. The V call is TRBV4-3, the J call TRBJ2-1, with TRBD2 matching 10 bases. The CDR3 spells CASSQGRGGLAYNEQFF. The CDR3 DNA reads TGCGCCAGCAGCCAAGGGAGGGGGGGACTAGCGTACAATGAGCAGTTCTTC.